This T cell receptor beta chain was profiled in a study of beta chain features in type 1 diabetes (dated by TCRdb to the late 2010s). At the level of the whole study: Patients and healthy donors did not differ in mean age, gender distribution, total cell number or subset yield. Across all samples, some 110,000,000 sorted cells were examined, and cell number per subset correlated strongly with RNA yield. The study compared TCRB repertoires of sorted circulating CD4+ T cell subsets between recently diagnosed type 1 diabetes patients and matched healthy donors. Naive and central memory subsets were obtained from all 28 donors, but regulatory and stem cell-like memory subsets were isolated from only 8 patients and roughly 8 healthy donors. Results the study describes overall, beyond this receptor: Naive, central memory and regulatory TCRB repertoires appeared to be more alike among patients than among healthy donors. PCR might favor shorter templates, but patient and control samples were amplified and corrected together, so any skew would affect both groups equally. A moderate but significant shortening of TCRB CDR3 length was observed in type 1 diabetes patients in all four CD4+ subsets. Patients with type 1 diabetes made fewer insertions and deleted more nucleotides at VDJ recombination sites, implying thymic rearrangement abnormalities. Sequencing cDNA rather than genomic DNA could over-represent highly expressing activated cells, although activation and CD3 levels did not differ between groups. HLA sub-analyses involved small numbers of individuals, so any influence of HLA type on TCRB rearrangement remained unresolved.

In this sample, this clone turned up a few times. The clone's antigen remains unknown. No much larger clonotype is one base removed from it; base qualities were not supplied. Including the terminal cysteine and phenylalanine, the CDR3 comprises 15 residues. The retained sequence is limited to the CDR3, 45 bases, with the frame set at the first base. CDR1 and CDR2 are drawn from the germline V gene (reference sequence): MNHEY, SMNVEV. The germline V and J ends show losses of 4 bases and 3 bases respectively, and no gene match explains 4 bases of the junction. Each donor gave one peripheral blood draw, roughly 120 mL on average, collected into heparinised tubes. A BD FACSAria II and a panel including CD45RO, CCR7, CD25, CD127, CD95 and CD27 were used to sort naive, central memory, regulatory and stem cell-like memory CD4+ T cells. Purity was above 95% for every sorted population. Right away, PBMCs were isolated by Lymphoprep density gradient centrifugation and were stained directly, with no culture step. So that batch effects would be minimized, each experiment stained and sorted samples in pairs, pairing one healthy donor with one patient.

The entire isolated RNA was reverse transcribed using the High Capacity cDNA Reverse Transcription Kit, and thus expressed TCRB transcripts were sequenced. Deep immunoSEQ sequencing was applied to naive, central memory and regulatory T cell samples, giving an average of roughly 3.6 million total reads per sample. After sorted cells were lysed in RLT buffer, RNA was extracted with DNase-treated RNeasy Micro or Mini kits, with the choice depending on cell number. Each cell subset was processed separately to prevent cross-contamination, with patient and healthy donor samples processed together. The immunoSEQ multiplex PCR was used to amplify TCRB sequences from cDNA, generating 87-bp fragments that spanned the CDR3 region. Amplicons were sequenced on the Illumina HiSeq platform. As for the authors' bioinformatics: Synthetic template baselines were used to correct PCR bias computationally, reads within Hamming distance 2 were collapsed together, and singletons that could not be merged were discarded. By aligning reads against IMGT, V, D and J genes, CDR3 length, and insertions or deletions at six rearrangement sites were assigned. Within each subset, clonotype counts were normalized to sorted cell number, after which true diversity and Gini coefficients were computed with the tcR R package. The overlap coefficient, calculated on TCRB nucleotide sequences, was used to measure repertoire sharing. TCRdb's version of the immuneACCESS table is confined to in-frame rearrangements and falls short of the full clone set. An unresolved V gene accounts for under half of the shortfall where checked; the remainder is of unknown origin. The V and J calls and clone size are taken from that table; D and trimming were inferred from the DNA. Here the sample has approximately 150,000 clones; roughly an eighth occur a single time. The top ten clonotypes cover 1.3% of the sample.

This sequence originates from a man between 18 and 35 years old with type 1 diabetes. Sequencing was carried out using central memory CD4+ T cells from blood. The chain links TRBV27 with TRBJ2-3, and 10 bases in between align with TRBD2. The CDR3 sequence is CASSSQLAGTDTQYF. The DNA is TGTGCCAGCAGTTCCCAACTAGCGGGAACAGATACGCAGTATTTT.